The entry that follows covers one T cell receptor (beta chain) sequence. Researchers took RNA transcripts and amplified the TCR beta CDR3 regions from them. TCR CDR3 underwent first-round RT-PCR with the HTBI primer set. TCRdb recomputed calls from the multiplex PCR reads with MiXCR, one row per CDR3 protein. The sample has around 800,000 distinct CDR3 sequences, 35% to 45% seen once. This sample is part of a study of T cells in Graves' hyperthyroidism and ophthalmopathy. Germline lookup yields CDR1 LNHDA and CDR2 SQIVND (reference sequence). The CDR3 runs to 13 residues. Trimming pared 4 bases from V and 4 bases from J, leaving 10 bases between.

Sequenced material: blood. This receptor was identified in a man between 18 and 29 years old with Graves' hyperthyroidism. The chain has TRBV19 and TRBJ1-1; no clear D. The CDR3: CASSTTDSTEAFF. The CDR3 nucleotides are TGTGCCAGTAGTACCACGGATAGCACTGAAGCTTTCTTT.